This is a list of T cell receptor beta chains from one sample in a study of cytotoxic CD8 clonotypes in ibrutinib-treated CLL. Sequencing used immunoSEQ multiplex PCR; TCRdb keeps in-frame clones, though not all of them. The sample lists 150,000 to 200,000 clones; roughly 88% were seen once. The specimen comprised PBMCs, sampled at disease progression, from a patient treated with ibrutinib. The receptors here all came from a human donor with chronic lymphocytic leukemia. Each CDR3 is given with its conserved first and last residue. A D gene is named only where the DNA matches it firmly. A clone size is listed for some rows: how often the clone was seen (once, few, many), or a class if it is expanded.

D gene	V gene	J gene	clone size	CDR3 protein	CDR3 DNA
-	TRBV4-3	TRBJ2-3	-	CASSQYARDTQYF	TGCGCCAGCAGCCAGTACGCCCGGGATACGCAGTATTTT
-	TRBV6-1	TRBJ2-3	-	CASREDSDTDTQYF	TGTGCCAGCAGAGAGGACAGCGACACAGATACGCAGTATTTT
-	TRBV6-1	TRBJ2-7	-	CASSDWLGLGYEQYF	TGTGCCAGCAGTGATTGGTTGGGACTCGGCTACGAGCAGTACTTC
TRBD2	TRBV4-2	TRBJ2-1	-	CASSHVGLAGGDEQFF	TGTGCCAGCAGCCACGTCGGACTAGCGGGAGGCGATGAGCAGTTCTTC
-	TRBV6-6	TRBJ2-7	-	CASSTGTIYEQYF	TGTGCCAGCAGTACTGGGACCATCTACGAGCAGTACTTC
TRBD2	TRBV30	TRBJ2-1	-	CAWSFGGRHNGKKYNEQFF	TGTGCCTGGAGTTTTGGCGGGAGACACAATGGGAAGAAGTACAATGAGCAGTTCTTC
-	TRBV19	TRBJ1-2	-	CASSRLTIQGPNYGYTF	TGTGCCAGTAGCCGCTTAACAATACAGGGACCTAACTATGGCTACACCTTC
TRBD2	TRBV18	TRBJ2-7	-	CASSPSAGVHEQYF	TGTGCCAGCTCACCTTCAGCGGGAGTCCACGAGCAGTACTTC
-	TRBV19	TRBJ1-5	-	CASSKSSNQPQHF	TGTGCCAGTAGTAAGAGTAGCAATCAGCCCCAGCATTTT
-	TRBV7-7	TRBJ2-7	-	CASSPMGGRNNHEQYF	TGTGCCAGCAGCCCTATGGGGGGCAGGAATAACCACGAGCAGTACTTC
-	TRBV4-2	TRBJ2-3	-	CASSQDLTLRKSPSQYF	TGTGCCAGCAGCCAAGATCTCACTCTGAGAAAAAGCCCCTCGCAGTATTTT
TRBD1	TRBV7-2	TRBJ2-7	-	CASSLRQGTSYEQYF	TGTGCCAGCAGCCTTCGACAGGGGACCTCCTACGAGCAGTACTTC
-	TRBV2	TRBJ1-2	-	CASSEGIYVAGGNYGYTF	TGTGCCAGCAGTGAAGGTATTTACGTCGCCGGGGGGAACTATGGCTACACCTTC
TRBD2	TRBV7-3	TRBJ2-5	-	CASSPNGGAQETQYF	TGTGCCAGCAGCCCCAACGGGGGGGCCCAGGAGACCCAGTACTTC
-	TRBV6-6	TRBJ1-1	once	CASSLPGSTEAFF	TGTGCCAGCAGTCTGCCAGGGAGCACTGAAGCTTTCTTT
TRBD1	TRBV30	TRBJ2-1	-	CAWMQGTASYNEQFF	TGTGCCTGGATGCAGGGGACAGCCTCCTACAATGAGCAGTTCTTC
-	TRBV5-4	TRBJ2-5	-	CASSSAGIPETQYF	TGTGCCAGCAGCTCGGCGGGGATTCCAGAGACCCAGTACTTC
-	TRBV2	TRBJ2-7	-	CASSEGLYEQYF	TGTGCCAGCAGTGAAGGGTTATACGAGCAGTACTTC
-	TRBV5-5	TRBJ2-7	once	CASSLFGGGASYEQYF	TGTGCCAGCAGCTTGTTTGGGGGCGGGGCCTCCTACGAGCAGTACTTC
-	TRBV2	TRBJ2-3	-	CASRTASTDTQYF	TGTGCCAGCAGGACAGCCAGCACAGATACGCAGTATTTT
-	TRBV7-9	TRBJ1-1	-	CASSPGAGTEAFF	TGTGCCAGCAGCCCGGGGGCAGGCACTGAAGCTTTCTTT
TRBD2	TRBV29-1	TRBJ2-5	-	CSVRLAGVWETQYF	TGCAGCGTTCGACTAGCGGGAGTGTGGGAGACCCAGTACTTC
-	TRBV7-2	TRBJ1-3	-	CASSLQGGPGNTIYF	TGTGCCAGCAGCTTACAGGGTGGACCTGGAAACACCATATATTTT
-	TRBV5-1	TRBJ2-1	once	CASSLGGSRSYNEQFF	TGCGCCAGCAGCTTGGGAGGGTCCCGCTCCTACAATGAGCAGTTCTTC
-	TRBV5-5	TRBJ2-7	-	CASSLADYEQYF	TGTGCCAGCAGCTTGGCGGATTACGAGCAGTACTTC
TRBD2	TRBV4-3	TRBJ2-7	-	CASSQDFASGSYEQYF	TGCGCCAGCAGCCAAGATTTTGCTAGCGGGAGTTACGAGCAGTACTTC
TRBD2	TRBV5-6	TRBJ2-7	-	CASSPEGLAGTFPYEQYF	TGTGCCAGCAGCCCGGAAGGTCTAGCGGGAACCTTCCCATACGAGCAGTACTTC
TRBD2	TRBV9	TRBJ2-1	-	CASSVVAGAAFYNEQFF	TGTGCCAGCAGCGTAGTTGCGGGAGCTGCCTTTTACAATGAGCAGTTCTTC
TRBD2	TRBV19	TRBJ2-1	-	CAASGEVLHNEQFF	TGTGCCGCAAGCGGGGAGGTCCTACACAATGAGCAGTTCTTC
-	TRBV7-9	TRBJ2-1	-	CASSLVSGTGTYNEQFF	TGTGCCAGCAGCTTAGTTAGCGGGACAGGAACCTACAATGAGCAGTTCTTC
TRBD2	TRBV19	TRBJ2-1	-	CASSIGTSGRGNEQFF	TGTGCCAGTAGTATCGGGACTAGCGGGAGGGGGAATGAGCAGTTCTTC
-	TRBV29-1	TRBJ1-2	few	CSVAQGDYGYTF	TGCAGCGTTGCCCAGGGCGACTATGGCTACACCTTC
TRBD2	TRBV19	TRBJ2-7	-	CASAGTMSYEQYF	TGTGCCAGTGCCGGGACTATGTCCTACGAGCAGTACTTC
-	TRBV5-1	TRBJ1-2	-	CASSSSSGANYGYTF	TGCGCCAGCAGCTCGTCATCAGGGGCTAACTATGGCTACACCTTC
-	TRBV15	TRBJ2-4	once	CATGLGAAAKNIQYF	TGTGCCACGGGTTTGGGGGCAGCCGCCAAAAACATTCAGTACTTC
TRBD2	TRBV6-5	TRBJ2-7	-	CASSYGGAGHPYEQYF	TGTGCCAGCAGTTACGGTGGAGCGGGGCACCCCTACGAGCAGTACTTC
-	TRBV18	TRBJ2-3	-	CASSPIPERRSTDTQYF	TGTGCCAGCTCACCAATCCCTGAGCGGAGGAGCACAGATACGCAGTATTTT